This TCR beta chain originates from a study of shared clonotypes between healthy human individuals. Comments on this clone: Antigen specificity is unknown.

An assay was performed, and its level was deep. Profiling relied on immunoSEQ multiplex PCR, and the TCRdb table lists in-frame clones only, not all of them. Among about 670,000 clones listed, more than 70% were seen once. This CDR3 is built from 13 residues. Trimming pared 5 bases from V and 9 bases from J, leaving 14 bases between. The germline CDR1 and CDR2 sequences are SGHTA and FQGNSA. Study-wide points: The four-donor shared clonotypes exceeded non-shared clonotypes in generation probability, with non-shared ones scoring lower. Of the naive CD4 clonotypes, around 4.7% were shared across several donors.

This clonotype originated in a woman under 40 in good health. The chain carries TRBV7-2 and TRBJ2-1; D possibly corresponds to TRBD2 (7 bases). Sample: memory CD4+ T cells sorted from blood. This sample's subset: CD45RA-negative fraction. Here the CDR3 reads CASSEGGPGEQFF. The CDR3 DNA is TGTGCCAGCAGCGAGGGGGGGCCGGGTGAGCAGTTCTTC. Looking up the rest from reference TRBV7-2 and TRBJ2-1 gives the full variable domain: GAGVSQSPSNKVTEKGKDVELRCDPISGHTALYWYRQSLGQGLEFLIYFQGNSAPDKSGLPSDRFSAERTGGSVSTLTIQRTQQEDSAVYLCASSEGGPGEQFFGPGTRLTVL.